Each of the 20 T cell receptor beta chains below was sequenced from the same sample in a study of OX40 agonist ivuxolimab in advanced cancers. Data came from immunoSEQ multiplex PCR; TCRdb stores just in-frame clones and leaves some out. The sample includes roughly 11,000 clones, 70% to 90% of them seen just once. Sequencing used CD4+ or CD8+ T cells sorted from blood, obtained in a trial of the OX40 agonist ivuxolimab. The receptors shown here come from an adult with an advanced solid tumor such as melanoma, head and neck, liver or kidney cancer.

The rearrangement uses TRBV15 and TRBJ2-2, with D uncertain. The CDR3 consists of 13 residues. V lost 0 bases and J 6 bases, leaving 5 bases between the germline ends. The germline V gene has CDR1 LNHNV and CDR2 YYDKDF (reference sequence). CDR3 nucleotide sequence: TGTGCCACCAGCAGAGATAAGGCCGGGGAGCTGTTTTTT. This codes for CATSRDKAGELFF.

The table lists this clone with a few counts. CDR3 loop: CASSSLTQDSGNTIYF. The CDR3 region has the DNA TGTGCCAGCAGCAGCTTAACTCAGGACAGCGGAAACACCATATATTTT. The chain links TRBV7-6 to TRBJ1-3; D perhaps matches TRBD1 (6 bases). Germline CDR1 is SGHVS and CDR2 is FNYEAQ. V was shortened by 5 bases and J by 4 bases, with 18 bases between the two germline ends. The length of the CDR3 is 16 residues.

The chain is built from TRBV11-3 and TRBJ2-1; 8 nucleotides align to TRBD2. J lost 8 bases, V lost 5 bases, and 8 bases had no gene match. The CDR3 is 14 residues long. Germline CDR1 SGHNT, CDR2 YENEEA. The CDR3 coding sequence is TGTGCCAGCAGCCCGACTAGCGCGGCTGATGAGCAGTTCTTC. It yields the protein CASSPTSAADEQFF.

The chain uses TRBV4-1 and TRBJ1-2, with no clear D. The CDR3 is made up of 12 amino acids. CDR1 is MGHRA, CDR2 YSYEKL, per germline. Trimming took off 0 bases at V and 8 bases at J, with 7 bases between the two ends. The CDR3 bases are TGCGCCAGCAGCCAAGAAAAAGGAGGCTACACCTTC. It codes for CASSQEKGGYTF.

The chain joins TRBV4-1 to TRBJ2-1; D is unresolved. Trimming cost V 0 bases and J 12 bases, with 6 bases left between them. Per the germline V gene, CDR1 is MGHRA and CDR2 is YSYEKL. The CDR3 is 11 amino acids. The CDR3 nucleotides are TGCGCCAGCAGCCAAGAGTTACGGCAGTTCTTC. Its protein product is CASSQELRQFF.

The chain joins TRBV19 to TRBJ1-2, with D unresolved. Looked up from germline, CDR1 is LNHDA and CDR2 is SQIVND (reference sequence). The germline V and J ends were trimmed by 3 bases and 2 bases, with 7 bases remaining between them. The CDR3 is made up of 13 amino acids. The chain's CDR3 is CASSIPGNYGYTF. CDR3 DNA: TGTGCCAGTAGTATCCCGGGGAACTATGGCTACACCTTC.

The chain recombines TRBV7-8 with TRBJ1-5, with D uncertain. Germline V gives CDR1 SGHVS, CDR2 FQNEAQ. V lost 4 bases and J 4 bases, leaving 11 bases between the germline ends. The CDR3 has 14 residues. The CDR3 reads CASSSILGNQPQHF. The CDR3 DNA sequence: TGTGCCAGCAGCTCAATTTTGGGAAATCAGCCCCAGCATTTT.

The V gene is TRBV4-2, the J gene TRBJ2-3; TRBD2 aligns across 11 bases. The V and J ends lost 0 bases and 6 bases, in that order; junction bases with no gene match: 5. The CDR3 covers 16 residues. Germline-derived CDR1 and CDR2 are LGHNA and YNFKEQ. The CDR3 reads CASSQEIAGGRDTQYF. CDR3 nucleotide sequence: TGTGCCAGCAGCCAAGAAATAGCGGGGGGGAGGGATACGCAGTATTTT.

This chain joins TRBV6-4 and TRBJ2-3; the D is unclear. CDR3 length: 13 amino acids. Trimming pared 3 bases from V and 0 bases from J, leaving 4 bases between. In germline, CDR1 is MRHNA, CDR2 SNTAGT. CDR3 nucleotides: TGTGCCAGCAGTGAAGGTAGCACAGATACGCAGTATTTT. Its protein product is CASSEGSTDTQYF.

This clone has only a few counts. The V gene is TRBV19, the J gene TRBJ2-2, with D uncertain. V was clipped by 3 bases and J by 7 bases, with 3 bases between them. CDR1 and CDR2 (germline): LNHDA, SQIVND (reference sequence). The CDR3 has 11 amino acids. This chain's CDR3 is CASSIGGELFF. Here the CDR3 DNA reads TGTGCCAGTAGTATTGGCGGGGAGCTGTTTTTT. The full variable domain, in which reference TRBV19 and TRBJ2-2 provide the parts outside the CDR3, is DGGITQSPKYLFRKEGQNVTLSCEQNLNHDAMYWYRQDPGQGLRLIYYSQIVNDFQKGDIAEGYSVSREKKESFPLTVTSAQKNPTAFYLCASSIGGELFFGEGSRLTVL.

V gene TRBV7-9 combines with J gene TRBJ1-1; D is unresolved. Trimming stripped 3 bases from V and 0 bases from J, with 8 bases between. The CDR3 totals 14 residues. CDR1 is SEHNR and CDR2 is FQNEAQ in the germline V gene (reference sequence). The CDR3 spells CASSFFDVNTEAFF. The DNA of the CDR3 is TGTGCCAGCAGCTTCTTCGACGTGAACACTGAAGCTTTCTTT.

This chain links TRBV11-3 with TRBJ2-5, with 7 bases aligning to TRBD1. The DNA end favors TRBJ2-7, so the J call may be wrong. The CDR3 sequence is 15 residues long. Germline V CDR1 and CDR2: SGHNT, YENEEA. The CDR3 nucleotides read TGTGCCAGCAGCCTCACCCGGGACAGCTCCTACGAGCAGTACTTC. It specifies CASSLTRDSSYEQYF.

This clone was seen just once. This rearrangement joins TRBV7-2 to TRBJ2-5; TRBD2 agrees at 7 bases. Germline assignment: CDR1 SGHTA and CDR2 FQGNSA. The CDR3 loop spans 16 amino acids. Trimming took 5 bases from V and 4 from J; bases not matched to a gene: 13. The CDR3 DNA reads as TGTGCCAGCAGCCCCCCGGGGCGGGAGAGGGGAGAGACCCAGTACTTC. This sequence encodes CASSPPGRERGETQYF.

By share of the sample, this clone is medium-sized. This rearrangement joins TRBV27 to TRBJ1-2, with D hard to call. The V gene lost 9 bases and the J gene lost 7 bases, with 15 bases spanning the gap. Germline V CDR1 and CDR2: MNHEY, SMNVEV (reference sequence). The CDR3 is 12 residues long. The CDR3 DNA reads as TGTGCCAGTACAGCTCTCAATGGTGGCTACACCTTC. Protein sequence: CASTALNGGYTF.

Written as DNA, the CDR3 is TGTGCCAGCAGCTTGAGTCAGAGACAGGGGACAGATACGCAGTATTTT. The encoded protein is CASSLSQRQGTDTQYF. The rearrangement joins TRBV5-6 to TRBJ2-3; TRBD1 agrees at 8 bases. The V and J ends lost 1 base and 3 bases, in that order; junction bases with no gene match: 7. CDR1 is SGHDT, CDR2 YYEEEE, per germline. There are 16 residues in the CDR3.

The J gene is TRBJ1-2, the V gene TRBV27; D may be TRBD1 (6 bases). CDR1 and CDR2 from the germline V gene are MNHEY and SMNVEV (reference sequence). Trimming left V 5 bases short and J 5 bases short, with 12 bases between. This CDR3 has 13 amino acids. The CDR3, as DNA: TGTGCCAGCAGTGTTAAACAGGGTTATGGCTACACCTTC. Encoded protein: CASSVKQGYGYTF.

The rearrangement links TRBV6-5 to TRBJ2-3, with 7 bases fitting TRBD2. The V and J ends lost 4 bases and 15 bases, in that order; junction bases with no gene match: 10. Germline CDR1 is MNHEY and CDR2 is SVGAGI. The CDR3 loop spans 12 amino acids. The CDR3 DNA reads TGTGCCAGCAGTTCTCCGGGGGGAGCCGTATATTTT. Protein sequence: CASSSPGGAVYF.

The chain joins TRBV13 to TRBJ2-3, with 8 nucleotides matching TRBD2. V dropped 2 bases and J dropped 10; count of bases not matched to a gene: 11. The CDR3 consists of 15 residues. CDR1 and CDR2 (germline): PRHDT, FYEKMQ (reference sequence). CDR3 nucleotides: TGTGCCAGCAGCTTAAGGGGACGGGGGGGCCCCTCGCAGTATTTT. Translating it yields CASSLRGRGGPSQYF.

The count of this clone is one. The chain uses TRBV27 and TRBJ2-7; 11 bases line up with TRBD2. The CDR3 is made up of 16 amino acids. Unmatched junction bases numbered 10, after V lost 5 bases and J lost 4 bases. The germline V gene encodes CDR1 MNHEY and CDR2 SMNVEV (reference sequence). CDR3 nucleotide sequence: TGTGCCAGCAGTGTAACTAGCGGGGGTTCCACTTACGAGCAGTACTTC. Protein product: CASSVTSGGSTYEQYF.

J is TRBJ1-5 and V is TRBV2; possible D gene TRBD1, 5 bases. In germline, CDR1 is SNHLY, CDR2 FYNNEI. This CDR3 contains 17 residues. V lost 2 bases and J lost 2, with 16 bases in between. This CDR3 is CASSEQAGRNGNQPQHF. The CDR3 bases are TGTGCCAGCAGTGAACAGGCAGGGAGGAATGGCAATCAGCCCCAGCATTTT.